One sample yielded the 25 T cell receptor beta chains listed below, sequenced in a study of shared clonotypes between healthy human individuals. The repertoire was sequenced with immunoSEQ multiplex PCR; TCRdb's copy has only in-frame clones and lacks some. The sample consists of fewer than 600,000 clones, around 74% of them appearing once. Material: PBMCs. The source of these receptors is a woman aged 40 to 55 in good health. Some clones in this sample may be carry-over from other donors' samples.

This chain links TRBV7-6 with TRBJ2-4, with D unclear. The CDR3 has 13 residues. Per the germline V gene, CDR1 is SGHVS and CDR2 is FNYEAQ. Trimming pared 5 bases from V and 12 bases from J, leaving 17 bases between. The CDR3: CASSPVIRGAQYF. CDR3 DNA sequence: TGTGCCAGCAGCCCGGTAATCAGAGGCGCTCAGTACTTC. The variable domain in full, completed from reference TRBV7-6 and TRBJ2-4, reads GAGVSQSPRYKVTKRGQDVALRCDPISGHVSLYWYRQALGQGPEFLTYFNYEAQQDKSGLPNDRFSAERPEGSISTLTIQRTEQRDSAMYRCASSPVIRGAQYFGAGTRLSVL.

The V gene is TRBV6-1, the J gene TRBJ2-2, with TRBD2 as a possible D gene (6 bases). CDR1 is MNHNS and CDR2 is SASEGT in the germline V gene. V was pared by 4 bases and J by 0 bases, with 9 bases between. CDR3 length: 15 residues. The DNA of the CDR3 is TGTGCCAGCAGTGCGGGCGGGACGAACACCGGGGAGCTGTTTTTT. It codes for CASSAGGTNTGELFF.

This chain joins TRBV11-2 and TRBJ2-7; no clear D. Trimming cost V 4 bases and J 2 bases, with 9 bases left between them. This CDR3 region has 13 residues. CDR1 and CDR2 (germline): SGHAT, FQNNGV. The CDR3 bases are TGTGCCAGCAGCTCCGACCTTCCCTACGAGCAGTACTTC. The encoded protein is CASSSDLPYEQYF.

The rearrangement uses TRBV7-8 and TRBJ1-2; D is possibly TRBD1 (5 bases). The CDR3 has 15 amino acids. From germline, CDR1 is SGHVS and CDR2 FQNEAQ. V was shortened by 5 bases and J by 8 bases, with 21 bases between the two germline ends. This CDR3 is CASSPTAGPLGGYTF. As DNA, the CDR3 is TGTGCCAGCAGCCCCACCGCAGGGCCTCTGGGCGGCTACACCTTC.

The chain combines TRBV19 with TRBJ2-6; tentatively, D is TRBD2 (6 bases). The germline CDR1 and CDR2 sequences are LNHDA and SQIVND (reference sequence). V lost 3 bases and J lost 1, with 7 bases in between. The CDR3 spans 15 residues. The CDR3 DNA is TGTGCCAGTAGTATTGGAGGGTCTGGGGCCAACGTCCTGACTTTC. The encoded protein is CASSIGGSGANVLTF.

This clone came up once. V and J are TRBV6-5 and TRBJ2-5; 12 bases map to TRBD2. The CDR3 loop spans 14 amino acids. The germline V gene has CDR1 MNHEY and CDR2 SVGAGI. J gave up 5 bases and V 7 bases, and 5 bases lay outside the gene matches. Here the CDR3 DNA reads TGTGCCAGCACCGTACTAGCGGGAGGTGAGACCCAGTACTTC. Translation: CASTVLAGGETQYF.

This chain joins TRBV5-4 and TRBJ1-1; D remains ambiguous. Trimming removed 4 bases at V and 5 bases at J, with 21 bases between. CDR1 and CDR2 from the germline V gene are SGHNT and YYREEE (reference sequence). The CDR3 is made up of 16 amino acids. CDR3 sequence: CASSPGDVRRKTEAFF. The DNA of the CDR3 is TGTGCCAGCAGCCCAGGTGACGTCAGGCGGAAGACTGAAGCTTTCTTT.

The chain carries TRBV18 and TRBJ1-4; D is undetermined. CDR1 is KGHSH, CDR2 LQKENI, per germline. V lost 3 bases to trimming and J lost 8 bases, with 13 bases between them. The CDR3 sequence is 14 residues long. The CDR3 sequence is CASSPEALGEKLFF. CDR3 DNA: TGTGCCAGCTCACCGGAGGCGCTGGGGGAAAAACTGTTTTTT.

The chain couples TRBV28 to TRBJ1-2; D is ambiguous. This CDR3 region has 14 residues. V lost 1 base and J lost 3, with 9 bases in between. The germline gives CDR1 MDHEN, CDR2 SYDVKM. CDR3 region: CASSLFPRDYGYTF. The CDR3 DNA is TGTGCCAGCAGTTTATTTCCTCGGGACTATGGCTACACCTTC.

This clone was observed once. V is TRBV10-3 and J is TRBJ2-7; 10 nucleotides line up with TRBD2. With 4 bases clipped from V and 2 bases from J, the junction kept 2 bases outside the gene matches. CDR1 and CDR2 (germline): ENHRY, SYGVKD. CDR3 length: 14 amino acids. The CDR3 region is CAISAAGGPYEQYF. As DNA, the CDR3 is TGTGCCATCAGTGCAGCGGGAGGGCCCTACGAGCAGTACTTC.

V gene TRBV10-2 combines with J gene TRBJ2-2, with 7 bases aligning to TRBD2. Germline values: CDR1 WSHSY, CDR2 SAAADI. J gave up 6 bases and V 6 bases, and 7 bases lay outside the gene matches. The CDR3 is 14 amino acids. The CDR3 DNA follows: TGCGCCAGCAGAATAGCGGGTCCGGCCGGGGAGCTGTTTTTT. Its translation: CASRIAGPAGELFF.

This chain uses TRBV28 with TRBJ2-1; TRBD2 aligns across 8 bases. Germline CDR1 MDHEN, CDR2 SYDVKM. V dropped 0 bases and J dropped 8; count of bases not matched to a gene: 15. This CDR3 spans 18 amino acids. The CDR3 region is CASSLWVAGTAEDDEQFF. For the CDR3, the DNA is TGTGCCAGCAGTTTATGGGTAGCGGGGACTGCTGAGGATGATGAGCAGTTCTTC.

The chain recombines TRBV5-6 with TRBJ2-3; 9 positions match TRBD1. Germline CDR1 reads SGHDT; CDR2 reads YYEEEE. This CDR3 region has 16 residues. V shed 6 bases and J 2 bases; nucleotides not matched to a gene: 10. CDR3 sequence reads: CASTTPGTGSTDTQYF. CDR3 in DNA: TGTGCCAGCACCACCCCCGGGACAGGGTCCACAGATACGCAGTATTTT.

This chain uses TRBV28 with TRBJ1-1; 8 nucleotides match TRBD1. V gave up 5 bases and J gave up 0 bases; unmatched junction bases: 5. Germline assignment: CDR1 MDHEN and CDR2 SYDVKM. This CDR3 has 15 amino acids. CDR3 in amino acids: CASSRPGQVNTEAFF. The CDR3 nucleotides are TGTGCCAGCAGTCGACCGGGACAGGTGAACACTGAAGCTTTCTTT.

The J gene is TRBJ1-2, the V gene TRBV7-2, with D unresolved. In germline, CDR1 is SGHTA, CDR2 FQGNSA. Trimming pared 0 bases from V and 2 bases from J, leaving 10 bases between. CDR3 size: 15 residues. This chain's CDR3 is CASSLAVDGNYGYTF. The CDR3 bases are TGTGCCAGCAGCTTAGCGGTTGACGGAAACTATGGCTACACCTTC.

The chain couples TRBV11-2 to TRBJ2-3, with unresolved D. Per germline, CDR1 SGHAT and CDR2 FQNNGV. The CDR3 loop spans 11 amino acids. V gave up 5 bases and J gave up 6 bases, with 6 bases separating them. The CDR3 loop reads CASSLGDTQYF. CDR3 DNA: TGTGCCAGCAGCCTTGGTGATACGCAGTATTTT. The complete variable domain, with remaining parts taken from reference TRBV11-2 and TRBJ2-3, reads EAGVAQSPRYKIIEKRQSVAFWCNPISGHATLYWYQQILGQGPKLLIQFQNNGVVDDSQLPKDRFSAERLKGVDSTLKIQPAKLEDSAVYLCASSLGDTQYFGPGTRLTVL.

The gene calls are TRBV27 and TRBJ1-6; maybe TRBD1 (6 bases). CDR1 and CDR2 (germline): MNHEY, SMNVEV (reference sequence). The CDR3 spans 15 residues. Trimming removed 2 bases from V and 7 bases from J, with 12 bases in between. Here the CDR3 DNA reads TGTGCCAGCAGTTTAATCGGGGGCGTGAATTCACCCCTCCACTTT. Translating it yields CASSLIGGVNSPLHF.

The V call is TRBV27, the J call TRBJ2-3; TRBD2 matches 8 bases. The ends lost 7 bases at V and 7 bases at J; junction bases unmatched: 16. The V gene's germline CDR1 is MNHEY and CDR2 SMNVEV (reference sequence). CDR3 length: 16 amino acids. CDR3 coding DNA: TGTGCCAGCATGCGGGATAGCGGGGCGGGGGAACATACGCAGTATTTT. The encoded protein is CASMRDSGAGEHTQYF.

This sequence joins TRBV30 and TRBJ1-2, with D unclear. This CDR3 is built from 13 residues. Germline V lookup: CDR1 GTSNPN, CDR2 SVGIG (reference sequence). Trimming cost V 3 bases and J 4 bases, with 12 bases left between them. The CDR3: CAWSQPAGYGYTF. The CDR3 DNA reads TGTGCCTGGAGCCAACCCGCAGGCTATGGCTACACCTTC.

This chain links TRBV6-1 with TRBJ2-7; D is unresolved. CDR1 MNHNS and CDR2 SASEGT come from the germline V gene. This CDR3 is 15 amino acids long. V lost 6 bases, J lost 4 bases, and 19 bases lay in between. In DNA, the CDR3 is TGTGCCAGCAGCGACCGGGTCCGTGCTAGGTACGAGCAGTACTTC. It is translated as CASSDRVRARYEQYF.

The chain recombines TRBV11-3 with TRBJ2-2, with TRBD1 matching 10 bases. Germline CDR1 and CDR2: SGHNT and YENEEA. The CDR3 sequence is 16 residues long. After removal of 4 bases from V and 4 bases from J, the junction contained 6 bases not matched to a gene. The CDR3 reads CASSSSTGGGTGELFF. The CDR3 region has the DNA TGTGCCAGCAGCTCATCGACAGGGGGCGGCACCGGGGAGCTGTTTTTT.

The sample holds many counts of this clone. The chain links TRBV19 to TRBJ1-2; D uncertain. Germline V CDR1 and CDR2: LNHDA, SQIVND (reference sequence). This CDR3 is 16 amino acids long. The V end was cut by 5 bases, the J end by 4 bases, with 20 bases between. The DNA for the CDR3 is TGTGCCAGTAGTGGCCCCGCTTTTGGAGATTCCTATGGCTACACCTTC. Protein: CASSGPAFGDSYGYTF.

This clone has just one count. The chain links TRBV28 to TRBJ2-7, with TRBD1 matching 7 bases. After removal of 4 bases from V and 3 bases from J, the junction contained 15 bases not matched to a gene. This CDR3 is 17 amino acids long. Germline values: CDR1 MDHEN, CDR2 SYDVKM. The CDR3 reads CASSSQTGLGLGYEQYF. The CDR3, as DNA: TGTGCCAGCAGTTCACAGACAGGGTTGGGGCTCGGCTACGAGCAGTACTTC.

CDR3 amino acids: CASSLGQDRYEQYF. The CDR3 DNA reads as TGTGCCAGCAGCTTAGGGCAGGACCGTTACGAGCAGTACTTC. The rearrangement links TRBV7-2 to TRBJ2-7; D unclear. V was clipped by 1 base and J by 4 bases, with 11 bases between them. Germline-derived CDR1 and CDR2 are SGHTA and FQGNSA. The CDR3 runs to 14 residues.

This clone was seen at least ten times. The rearrangement uses TRBV5-1 and TRBJ2-3; D gene ambiguous. The CDR3 spans 15 residues. With 0 bases removed from V and 1 base from J, the gap between germline ends came to 9 bases. Germline V gives CDR1 SGHRS, CDR2 YFSETQ. The CDR3 bases are TGCGCCAGCAGCTTGGATCCTTCGGGCACAGATACGCAGTATTTT. The encoded protein is CASSLDPSGTDTQYF.